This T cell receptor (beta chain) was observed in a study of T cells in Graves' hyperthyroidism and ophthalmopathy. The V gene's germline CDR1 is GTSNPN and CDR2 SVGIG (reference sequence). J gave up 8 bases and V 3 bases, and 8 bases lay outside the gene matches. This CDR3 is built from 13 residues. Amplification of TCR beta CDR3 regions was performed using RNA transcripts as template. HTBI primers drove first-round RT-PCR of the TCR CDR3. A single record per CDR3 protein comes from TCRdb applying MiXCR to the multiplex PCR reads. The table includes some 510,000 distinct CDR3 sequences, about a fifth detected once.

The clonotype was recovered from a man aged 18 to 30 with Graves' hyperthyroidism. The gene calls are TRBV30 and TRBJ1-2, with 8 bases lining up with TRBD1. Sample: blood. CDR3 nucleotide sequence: TGTGCCTGGAGGTGGACAGGGTTACTCGGCTACACCTTC. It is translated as CAWRWTGLLGYTF. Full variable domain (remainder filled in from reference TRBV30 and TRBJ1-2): SQTIHQWPATLVQPVGSPLSLECTVEGTSNPNLYWYRQAAGRGLQLLFYSVGIGQISSEVPQNLSASRPQDRQFILSSKKLLLSDSGFYLCAWRWTGLLGYTFGSGTRLTVV.